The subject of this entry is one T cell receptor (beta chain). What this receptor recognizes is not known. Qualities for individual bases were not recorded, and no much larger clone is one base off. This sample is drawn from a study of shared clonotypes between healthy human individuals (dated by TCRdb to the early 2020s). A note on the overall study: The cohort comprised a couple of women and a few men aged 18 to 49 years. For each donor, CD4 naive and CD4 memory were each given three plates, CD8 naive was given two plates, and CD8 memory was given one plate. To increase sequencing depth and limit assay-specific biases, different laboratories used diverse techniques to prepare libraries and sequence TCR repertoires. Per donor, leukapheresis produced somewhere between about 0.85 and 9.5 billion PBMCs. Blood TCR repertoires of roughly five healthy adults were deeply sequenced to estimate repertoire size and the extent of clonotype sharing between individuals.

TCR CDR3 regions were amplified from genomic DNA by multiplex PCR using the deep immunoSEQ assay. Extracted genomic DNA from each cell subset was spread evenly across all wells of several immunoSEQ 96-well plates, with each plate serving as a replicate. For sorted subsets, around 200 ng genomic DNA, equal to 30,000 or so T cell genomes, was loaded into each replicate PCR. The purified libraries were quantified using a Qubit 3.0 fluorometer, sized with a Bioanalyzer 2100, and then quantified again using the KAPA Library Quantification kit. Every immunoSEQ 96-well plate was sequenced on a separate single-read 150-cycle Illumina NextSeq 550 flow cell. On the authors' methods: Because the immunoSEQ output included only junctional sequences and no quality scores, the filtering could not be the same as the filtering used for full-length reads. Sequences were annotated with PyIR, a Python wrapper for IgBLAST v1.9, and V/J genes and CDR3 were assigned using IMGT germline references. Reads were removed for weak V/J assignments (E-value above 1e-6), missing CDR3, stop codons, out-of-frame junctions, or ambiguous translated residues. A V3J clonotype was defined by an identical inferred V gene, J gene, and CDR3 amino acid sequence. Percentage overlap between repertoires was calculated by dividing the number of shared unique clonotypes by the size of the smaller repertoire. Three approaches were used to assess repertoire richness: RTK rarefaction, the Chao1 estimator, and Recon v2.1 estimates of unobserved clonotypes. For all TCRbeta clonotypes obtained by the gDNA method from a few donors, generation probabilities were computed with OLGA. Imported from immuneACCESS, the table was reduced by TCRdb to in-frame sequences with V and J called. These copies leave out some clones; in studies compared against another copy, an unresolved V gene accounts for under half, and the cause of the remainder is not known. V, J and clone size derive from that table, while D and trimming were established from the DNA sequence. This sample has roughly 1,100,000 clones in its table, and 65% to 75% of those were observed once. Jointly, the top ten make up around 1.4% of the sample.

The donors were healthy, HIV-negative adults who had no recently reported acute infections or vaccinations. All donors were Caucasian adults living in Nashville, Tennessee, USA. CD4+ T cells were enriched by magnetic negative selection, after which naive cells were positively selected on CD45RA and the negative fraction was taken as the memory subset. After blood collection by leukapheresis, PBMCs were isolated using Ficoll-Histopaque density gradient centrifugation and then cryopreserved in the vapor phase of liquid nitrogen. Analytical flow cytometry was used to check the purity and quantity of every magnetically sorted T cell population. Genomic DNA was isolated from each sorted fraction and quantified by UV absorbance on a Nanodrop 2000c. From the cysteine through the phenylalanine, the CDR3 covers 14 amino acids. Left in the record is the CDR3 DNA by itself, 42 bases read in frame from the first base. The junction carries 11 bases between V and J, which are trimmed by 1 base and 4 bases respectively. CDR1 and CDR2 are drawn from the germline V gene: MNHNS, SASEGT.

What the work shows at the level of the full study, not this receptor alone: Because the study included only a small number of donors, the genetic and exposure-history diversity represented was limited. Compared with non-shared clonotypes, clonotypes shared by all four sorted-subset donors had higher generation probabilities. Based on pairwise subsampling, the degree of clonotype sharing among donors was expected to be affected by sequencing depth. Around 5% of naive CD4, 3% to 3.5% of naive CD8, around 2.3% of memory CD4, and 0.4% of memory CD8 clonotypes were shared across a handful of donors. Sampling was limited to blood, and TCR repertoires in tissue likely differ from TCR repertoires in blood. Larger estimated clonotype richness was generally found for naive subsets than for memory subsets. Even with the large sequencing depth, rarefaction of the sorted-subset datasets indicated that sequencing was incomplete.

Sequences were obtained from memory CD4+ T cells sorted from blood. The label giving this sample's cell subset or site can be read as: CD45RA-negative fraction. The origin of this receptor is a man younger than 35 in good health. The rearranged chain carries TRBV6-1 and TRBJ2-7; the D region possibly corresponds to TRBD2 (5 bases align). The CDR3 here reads CASSEGPGGYEQYF. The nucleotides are TGTGCCAGCAGTGAAGGTCCAGGCGGGTACGAGCAGTACTTC.